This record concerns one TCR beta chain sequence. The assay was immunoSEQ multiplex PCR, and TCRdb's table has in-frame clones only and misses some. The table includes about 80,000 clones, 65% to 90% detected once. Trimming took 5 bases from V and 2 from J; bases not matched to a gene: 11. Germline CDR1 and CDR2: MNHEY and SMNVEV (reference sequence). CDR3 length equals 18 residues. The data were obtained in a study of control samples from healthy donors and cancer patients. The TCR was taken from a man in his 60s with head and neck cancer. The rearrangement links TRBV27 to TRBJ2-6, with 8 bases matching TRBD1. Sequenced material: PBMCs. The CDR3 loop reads CASSPLGQGVTGANVLTF. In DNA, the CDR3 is TGTGCCAGCAGTCCACTTGGACAGGGAGTGACTGGGGCCAACGTCCTGACTTTC.